This T cell receptor (beta chain) comes out of a study of shared clonotypes between healthy human individuals. Study outcomes and limitations: Rarefaction indicated that sorted-subset sequencing remained incomplete although depth was large.

As to this clone: Its antigen is not identified.

The donors were adults (healthy and HIV-negative) with no recent acute infections or vaccinations. Sequencing was performed with immunoSEQ multiplex PCR; in TCRdb, only in-frame clones are kept and a portion is missing. The sample has around 750,000 clones, less than 85% seen once; the top ten hold 1.5% to 2%. The receptor comes from a woman in her 30s in good health. Sequencing was carried out using memory CD4+ T cells sorted from blood. The subset is: CD45RA-negative fraction.

The CDR3 DNA sequence: TGTGCCAGCAGCTCCCCGTTAGGGGTGGGCACGAATGAGCAGTTCTTC. This translates into CASSSPLGVGTNEQFF. This rearrangement joins TRBV11-2 to TRBJ2-1; a weak D match, TRBD1 (5 bases). The CDR3 covers 16 residues. The germline gives CDR1 SGHAT, CDR2 FQNNGV. V lost 4 bases and J lost 7, with 20 bases in between. Complete variable domain (other parts from reference TRBV11-2 and TRBJ2-1): EAGVAQSPRYKIIEKRQSVAFWCNPISGHATLYWYQQILGQGPKLLIQFQNNGVVDDSQLPKDRFSAERLKGVDSTLKIQPAKLEDSAVYLCASSSPLGVGTNEQFFGPGTRLTVL.